The 8 T cell receptor beta chains listed next were all sequenced from one sample in a study of T cell responses to AZD1222 COVID-19 vaccine. Clones were read by immunoSEQ multiplex PCR, and TCRdb kept only the in-frame ones, dropping some. The sample has approximately 100,000 clones, more than 70% seen once. The sample in question was peripheral blood, obtained 28 days after the second AZD1222 dose. The receptors shown here come from an adult who received the AZD1222 COVID-19 vaccine.

The chain links TRBV6-5 to TRBJ2-2, with D perhaps TRBD1 (5 bases). The length of the CDR3 is 15 residues. CDR1 is MNHEY and CDR2 is SVGAGI in the germline V gene. V shed 8 bases and J shed 8 bases, with 21 bases lying between them. Here the CDR3 reads CASLLRAGLWGELFF. CDR3 sequence (DNA): TGTGCCAGCCTCCTCAGGGCAGGTCTTTGGGGGGAGCTGTTTTTT.

V gene TRBV27 combines with J gene TRBJ2-3; D not certain. The V end lost 6 bases, the J end lost 6 bases, and 16 bases lay between the germline ends. The V gene's germline CDR1 is MNHEY and CDR2 SMNVEV (reference sequence). The CDR3 contains 14 residues. The CDR3 DNA follows: TGTGCCAGCAGGGGGTGGGCAGAGGTGGATACGCAGTATTTT. This codes for CASRGWAEVDTQYF.

This chain joins TRBV9 and TRBJ2-5; TRBD2 matches 7 bases. J was trimmed by 5 bases and V by 0 bases; bases with no gene match: 4. Germline V gene sequence: CDR1 SGDLS, CDR2 YYNGEE. The CDR3 extends over 14 amino acids. The CDR3 DNA reads as TGTGCCAGCAGCGTAGCCGACGGGAGGGAGACCCAGTACTTC. It codes for CASSVADGRETQYF.

V and J are TRBV27 and TRBJ1-6; a possible D gene is TRBD1 (6 bases). The CDR3 has 12 residues. Germline values: CDR1 MNHEY, CDR2 SMNVEV (reference sequence). V was clipped by 4 bases and J by 10 bases, with 8 bases between them. The CDR3 bases are TGTGCCAGCAGTTACAGGGCCTCACCCCTCCACTTT. This sequence encodes CASSYRASPLHF.

This chain connects TRBV27 to TRBJ1-5; possibly TRBD1 for D (5 bases). Trimming cost V 1 base and J 0 bases, with 13 bases left between them. The CDR3 sequence is 17 residues long. Looked up from germline, CDR1 is MNHEY and CDR2 is SMNVEV (reference sequence). Here the CDR3 DNA reads TGTGCCAGCAGTTTATGGGGGAAGTGGGATAGCAATCAGCCCCAGCATTTT. It translates to CASSLWGKWDSNQPQHF.

The chain is built from TRBV7-3 and TRBJ2-2; no clear D gene. This CDR3 comprises 16 residues. The V end lost 1 base, the J end lost 1 base, and 10 bases lay between the germline ends. Germline loops: CDR1 SGHTA, CDR2 FQGTGA. CDR3 loop: CASSLIADQNTGELFF. DNA for the CDR3: TGTGCCAGCAGCTTAATTGCAGATCAGAACACCGGGGAGCTGTTTTTT.

There are a few counts of this clone. This chain links TRBV6-5 with TRBJ1-1; D is undetermined. Germline V lookup: CDR1 MNHEY, CDR2 SVGAGI. This CDR3 contains 14 residues. Trimming took off 4 bases at V and 4 bases at J, with 13 bases between the two ends. In nucleotides, the CDR3 is TGTGCCAGCAGTTTCCGGGCCGAAGGCACTGAAGCTTTCTTT. As protein: CASSFRAEGTEAFF.

V usage is TRBV28 and J usage is TRBJ1-2; tentative D call: TRBD1 (6 bases). The CDR3 totals 14 residues. Trimming pared 4 bases from V and 6 bases from J, leaving 15 bases between. The germline CDR1 and CDR2 sequences are MDHEN and SYDVKM. The CDR3 here is CASSSLGGPDGYTF. CDR3 nucleotide sequence: TGTGCCAGCAGTTCCCTCGGGGGGCCGGATGGCTACACCTTC.